Here is one TCR beta chain with its context. Per the original methods: Amplification of reference gene primers provided the estimated nucleated cell counts. Produced via immunoSEQ multiplex PCR; TCRdb's table is partial and in-frame only. D and trimming were read from the DNA, whereas the V and J calls and clone size are those reported in that table. This sample has 70,000 to 95,000 clones, with just over 85% found just once. This sample was included in a study of blood T cell repertoires in COVID-19. Study-level information: Samples representing acute and convalescent COVID-19 were sourced from the United States, Italy and Spain. PBMCs, B-cell-depleted T cells, or T cells were the source of the cDNA or gDNA that made up the material.

Germline lookup yields CDR1 MNHNS and CDR2 SASEGT. The V end was cut by 2 bases, the J end by 11 bases, with 12 bases between. CDR3 length equals 12 residues. The sequence was obtained from a woman over 75 with acute or convalescent COVID-19. Sequencing input: peripheral blood. The genes are TRBV6-1 and TRBJ1-1; possible D gene TRBD1, 6 bases. The CDR3 here is CASSENRVGAFF. The CDR3 region has the DNA TGTGCCAGCAGTGAAAACAGGGTTGGGGCTTTCTTT.